Here is one T cell receptor (beta chain) with its context. There are 17 residues in the CDR3. Between the trimmed V and J ends, which lost 0 bases and 0 bases, there was a span of 12 bases. CDR1 and CDR2 from the germline V gene are LNHDA and SQIVND (reference sequence). These data are taken from a study of blood T cell repertoires in COVID-19. Study information: Acute and convalescent COVID-19 specimens originated in the United States, Italy and Spain. T cells, B-cell-depleted T cells, or PBMCs provided the cDNA or gDNA that served as material.

In the original processing: Amplified reference gene primers provided the basis for estimating nucleated cell counts. Sequenced by immunoSEQ multiplex PCR; TCRdb stores in-frame clones only, minus some. V and J calls plus clone size are reproduced from that table; the DNA served to infer D and trimming. In the table there are 150,000 or so clones, roughly 80% of which are singletons. The chain joins TRBV19 to TRBJ1-5; D uncertain. The clonotype comes from a woman in her forties or fifties who had recovered from COVID-19. Input material: PBMCs or T cells enriched from blood (not recorded which). CDR3 sequence: CASSIEPKLYSNQPQHF. Written as DNA, the CDR3 is TGTGCCAGTAGTATAGAGCCCAAGCTGTATAGCAATCAGCCCCAGCATTTT. Combining the CDR3 with reference TRBV19 and TRBJ1-5 gives the whole variable domain DGGITQSPKYLFRKEGQNVTLSCEQNLNHDAMYWYRQDPGQGLRLIYYSQIVNDFQKGDIAEGYSVSREKKESFPLTVTSAQKNPTAFYLCASSIEPKLYSNQPQHFGDGTRLSIL.